This T cell receptor beta chain came from a study of robustness of blood B and T cell sequencing (dated by TCRdb to the late 2010s). For the wider study: The goal of the study was to figure out the amount of peripheral blood required to reliably characterize the TCRbeta and IgG repertoires of an individual. Each of the ten independently drawn blood samples had its TCRbeta and IgG repertoires measured. As technical replicates, two replicate TCRbeta cDNA libraries were prepared from one shared RNA pool derived from a single 10 ml draw.

Beyond this particular receptor, the publication reports: Pooling tubes did not increase the overlap of rare TCRbeta clonotypes, which implies that much larger blood volumes would be needed to capture rare TCRbeta clonotypes. A full plateau was not reached by TCRbeta rarefaction curves, suggesting under-sequencing or many low-abundance clonotypes. Evidence of cross-contamination, likely from batch processing, showed up in one pair of TCRbeta libraries, so the UMI-sequence pairs shared by that pair of libraries were removed. Of the top 10,000 TCRbeta clonotypes in one technical replicate library, approximately 95% were also found in the other technical replicate library. Every single 10 ml sample contained the 1,000 most abundant TCRbeta clonotypes from the pooled draws. Immediate fractionation was required for EDTA tubes, so the use of EDTA tubes in multi-site collections was limited. Combining 3 or 4 tubes (roughly 28-45 ml blood) brought coverage of the top 10,000 TCRbeta clonotypes close to saturation.

A note on this clonotype: The clone's antigen remains unknown. Base-call qualities are not available, and no considerably larger clone is one nucleotide away.

mRNA, which captures expressed receptors, was used instead of genomic DNA for quantification of TCRbeta repertoires. Without cell sorting, buffy coat leukocytes were collected into Trizol, and RNA was extracted using the Direct-zol RNA MiniPrep Plus kit. EDTA blood tubes were centrifuged immediately at 4°C to separate plasma, buffy coat and red blood cells. The CDR3 holds 15 amino acids from the cysteine to the phenylalanine. Just CDR3 DNA is preserved here, 45 bases in frame from base 1. Via the germline V gene, CDR1 is SGHTA and CDR2 FQGTGA. V is reduced by 2 bases and J by 5 bases, leaving a spacing of 16 bases between them. The library relied on PCR. The run used an Illumina MiSeq. Synthesis of cDNA relied on SMARTScribe reverse transcriptase together with a 5' template-switch oligo that added a universal priming site. A 12-nucleotide random unique molecular identifier (UMI) was carried by the template-switch oligo, and each cDNA molecule was tagged with this UMI. During reverse transcription, TCRbeta transcripts were targeted using chain-specific reverse primers. Uracil DNA glycosylase treatment removed residual template-switch adapters, and cDNA was purified with a Qiagen MinElute kit. For the first PCR, 20 to 25 cycles were run with KAPA HiFi HotStart ReadyMix and step-out primers, split across four 50 ul reactions. Products of the first-round PCR were gel-purified before additional amplification. Illumina Nextera adapters were attached in a second PCR of seven to eight cycles, and the libraries were then purified and pooled. A 50-nucleotide 5' read captured the UMI barcode for each TCRbeta molecule. Per the original workflow: Reads were grouped by UMI into consensus reads using the MIGEC toolkit. Final reads were produced by merging forward and reverse consensus reads with PEAR. A custom decontamination script removed identical UMI-sequence pairs shared across libraries, treating them as cross-sample contamination. MIGMAP, a wrapper around IgBLAST, was used to carry out V(D)J assignment and CDR3 extraction. TCR clonotypes were defined by identical V gene, J gene and CDR3 amino acid sequence, and CDR1 and CDR2 were left unsequenced. In-frame beta chains were kept once TCRdb had trimmed the public reads at Q25 with fastp and called clones with MiXCR. Under each unique CDR3 protein, matching rows form one entry showing the most common genes and DNA. V and J calls and clone size were set by TCRdb, not the authors. The table for this sample lists 3,600 or so distinct CDR3 sequences; roughly 56% of them were counted only once. The ten biggest clones cover 28% of the sample.

The chain links TRBV7-3 with TRBJ2-7; TRBD1 is perhaps the D gene, given 6 matching bases. Sequenced: peripheral blood. This receptor was taken from a human donor in good health. This receptor has the CDR3 CASSLFPGDWDEQYF. The DNA sequence reads TGTGCCAGCAGCTTATTTCCAGGGGATTGGGACGAGCAGTACTTC.